A single sample gave rise to the 30 T cell receptor beta chains below, sequenced in a study of blood T cells in healthy people across ages. Then a second PCR, running roughly 6 to 12 cycles, was carried out with a sample-barcoded 5' primer and a J-beta primer mix. TCRdb independently ran MiXCR on the 5' RACE reads; one entry per CDR3 protein. The sample lists 1,300,000 or so distinct CDR3 sequences, roughly 59% seen once, with more than 6% in the top ten. Sample: blood. These receptors all stem from a man in his late teens or twenties in good health.

Here the CDR3 DNA reads TGTGCCACCAGTGGGGAGATGCCCGGGGAGCTGTTTTTT. It yields the protein CATSGEMPGELFF. V usage is TRBV24-1 and J usage is TRBJ2-2, with D possibly TRBD2 on 5 matching bases. Trimming shortened V by 5 bases and J by 6 bases, and 9 bases separated the two germline ends. The CDR3 has 13 amino acids. Germline lookup yields CDR1 KGHDR and CDR2 SFDVKD.

CDR3 DNA: TGTGCCAGCAGCCACCCGGGGGAGCCGTCCGGAGAGACCCAGTACTTC. Its protein is CASSHPGEPSGETQYF. The chain couples TRBV3-1 to TRBJ2-5, with D possibly matching TRBD2 (6 bases). CDR3 length: 16 residues. The V and J ends lost 3 bases and 4 bases respectively, with 18 bases between them. Germline CDR1 reads LGHDT; CDR2 reads YNNKEL (reference sequence).

This clonotype has a count of ten or more. This chain uses TRBV7-2 with TRBJ1-1; D is ambiguous. In germline, CDR1 is SGHTA, CDR2 FQGNSA. V lost 4 bases and J lost 1, with 7 bases in between. This CDR3 region has 13 residues. CDR3 loop: CASSSQANTEAFF. The CDR3 region has the DNA TGTGCCAGCAGCTCACAAGCGAACACTGAAGCTTTCTTT.

The chain links TRBV12-3 or TRBV12-4 to TRBJ1-1; 8 bases match TRBD1. V was pared by 5 bases and J by 1 base, with 6 bases of the junction left unmatched. This CDR3 spans 15 amino acids. Written as DNA, the CDR3 is TGTGCCAGCAGTACCGGGACAGGTGGGAACACTGAAGCTTTCTTT. It is translated as CASSTGTGGNTEAFF.

The chain combines TRBV6-2 or TRBV6-3 with TRBJ1-1, with D uncertain. The CDR3 contains 15 residues. Trimming cost V 4 bases and J 5 bases, with 17 bases left between them. CDR1 and CDR2 from the germline V gene are MNHEY and SVGEGT. In DNA, the CDR3 is TGTGCCAGCAGTTCTCGGGAGGGTGGAAAAACTGAAGCTTTCTTT. This gives the protein CASSSREGGKTEAFF.

The genes are TRBV20-1 and TRBJ2-5; D is undetermined. Germline V gives CDR1 DFQATT, CDR2 SNEGSKA (reference sequence). The CDR3 totals 15 residues. Trimming removed 3 bases at V and 6 bases at J, with 20 bases between. For the CDR3, the DNA is TGCAGTGCTAGTAAGGGTGGTGGAACTTTGAAGACCCAGTACTTC. This encodes CSASKGGGTLKTQYF.

This clonotype was counted a single time. This sequence joins TRBV6-4 and TRBJ2-1, with unresolved D. This CDR3 contains 15 residues. V shed 3 bases and J shed 0 bases, with 9 bases lying between them. Germline CDR1 and CDR2: MRHNA and SNTAGT. CDR3 in DNA: TGTGCCAGCAGTGAAACTGTTAGCTCCTACAATGAGCAGTTCTTC. This sequence encodes CASSETVSSYNEQFF.

The J gene is TRBJ2-6, the V gene TRBV6-1; D gene unclear. Germline V gene lookup returns CDR1 MNHNS and CDR2 SASEGT. The CDR3 runs 16 residues. V dropped 4 bases and J dropped 0 bases, with 10 bases sitting between them. The CDR3 DNA reads as TGTGCCAGCAGTGCAAGGACGGGCTCTGGGGCCAACGTCCTGACTTTC. Amino acid sequence: CASSARTGSGANVLTF.

The chain is built from TRBV12-3 or TRBV12-4 and TRBJ2-7; 7 bases align to TRBD2. The junction had 14 bases not matched to a gene; V was cut back by 6 bases and J by 6 bases. This CDR3 is 15 amino acids long. CDR3 in DNA: TGTGCCAGCAGCCCCGGACTAGTCCCTCTGGGCGAGCAGTACTTC. It yields the protein CASSPGLVPLGEQYF.

The rearrangement joins TRBV20-1 to TRBJ2-6, with 7 bases identical to TRBD1. The CDR3 loop spans 17 amino acids. V dropped 6 bases and J dropped 1; count of bases not matched to a gene: 12. Germline V gene sequence: CDR1 DFQATT, CDR2 SNEGSKA (reference sequence). The CDR3 reads CSAVTGSLYSGANVLTF. The CDR3 nucleotides are TGCAGTGCGGTGACAGGGTCCCTTTATTCTGGGGCCAACGTCCTGACTTTC.

CDR3: CASSALDWNHTEAFF. For the CDR3, the DNA is TGTGCCAGCAGTGCGCTCGACTGGAATCACACTGAAGCTTTCTTT. The chain has TRBV27 and TRBJ1-1; D is unresolved. Germline V CDR1 and CDR2: MNHEY, SMNVEV (reference sequence). Trimming shortened V by 5 bases and J by 3 bases, and 16 bases separated the two germline ends. This CDR3 has 15 residues.

The chain employs TRBV4-2 and TRBJ1-5; D gene unclear. Germline values: CDR1 LGHNA, CDR2 YNFKEQ. CDR3 length equals 15 residues. V lost 2 bases, J lost 3 bases, and 11 bases lay in between. CDR3 sequence reads: CASSQIDTTNQPQHF. For the CDR3, the DNA is TGTGCCAGCAGCCAAATTGACACCACCAATCAGCCCCAGCATTTT.

V gene TRBV28 combines with J gene TRBJ2-1; TRBD1 is a possible D gene (6 bases). With 3 bases removed from V and 8 bases from J, the gap between germline ends came to 11 bases. The CDR3 has 13 amino acids. The germline V gene has CDR1 MDHEN and CDR2 SYDVKM. CDR3 amino acids: CASSLSGDYEQFF. In nucleotides, the CDR3 is TGTGCCAGCAGTTTGTCAGGGGATTATGAGCAGTTCTTC.

This clonotype was seen at least ten times. The V gene is TRBV27, the J gene TRBJ2-5; D perhaps matches TRBD1 (6 bases). From germline, CDR1 is MNHEY and CDR2 SMNVEV (reference sequence). This CDR3 has 16 residues. The V end was cut by 0 bases, the J end by 2 bases, with 13 bases between. CDR3: CASSLSPTGPQETQYF. The CDR3 DNA sequence: TGTGCCAGCAGTTTATCACCGACAGGCCCTCAAGAGACCCAGTACTTC.

The CDR3 loop reads CASSHVVPGRGGYTF. CDR3 nucleotide sequence: TGCGCCAGCAGCCATGTAGTTCCGGGACGGGGAGGCTACACCTTC. The rearrangement joins TRBV4-3 to TRBJ1-2, with a tentative D call TRBD1 (5 bases). Germline-derived CDR1 and CDR2 are LGHNA and YSLEER. V was trimmed by 3 bases and J by 8 bases, leaving 19 bases between them. CDR3 length: 15 amino acids.

The chain carries TRBV4-1 and TRBJ1-1, with D maybe TRBD1 (6 bases). This CDR3 is 11 amino acids long. CDR1 and CDR2 (germline): MGHRA, YSYEKL. The V gene lost 8 bases and the J gene lost 7 bases, with 11 bases spanning the gap. The CDR3 DNA reads as TGCGCCAGCTCCCAACAGGGTGAAGCTTTCTTT. Its translation: CASSQQGEAFF.

This clonotype appeared a few times. The chain couples TRBV27 to TRBJ1-4, with a weak D call TRBD1 (5 bases). Trimming removed 3 bases from V and 7 bases from J, with 12 bases in between. The CDR3 has 14 amino acids. Germline CDR1 is MNHEY and CDR2 is SMNVEV (reference sequence). The CDR3 DNA is TGTGCCAGCAGTTTGGGCAGGGCGGGTGAAAAACTGTTTTTT. The encoded protein is CASSLGRAGEKLFF.

The chain couples TRBV5-1 to TRBJ2-5; 7 bases map to TRBD1. Germline lookup yields CDR1 SGHRS and CDR2 YFSETQ. V was pared by 4 bases and J by 9 bases, with 9 bases of the junction left unmatched. This CDR3 is 13 amino acids long. In DNA form, the CDR3 reads TGCGCCAGCAGCACAGGGGCCATGGAGGCCCAGTACTTC. Encoded protein: CASSTGAMEAQYF.

V gene TRBV21-1 combines with J gene TRBJ2-7; the table's TRBD1 call for D was not verified on the DNA. TRBV21-1 is assigned pseudogene status. The CDR3 length is 19 residues. CDR3 coding DNA: TGTGCCAGCAGCAAAACCTCGTGGCCGGAGGGACAGGGCTTATGTCGGCAGTACTTC. Translated: CASSKTSWPEGQGLCRQYF.

The rearrangement uses TRBV4-2 and TRBJ1-5; D is ambiguous. Trimming took 0 bases from V and 3 from J, leaving 6 bases between them. The CDR3 covers 14 residues. CDR1 and CDR2 from the germline V gene are LGHNA and YNFKEQ. The DNA for the CDR3 is TGTGCCAGCAGCCAAGACAGGATCAATCAGCCCCAGCATTTT. Residues: CASSQDRINQPQHF.

The chain links TRBV7-2 to TRBJ1-2; maybe TRBD1 (6 bases). With 5 bases removed from V and 8 bases from J, the gap between germline ends came to 18 bases. The CDR3 sequence is 14 residues long. In germline, CDR1 is SGHTA, CDR2 FQGNSA. The CDR3 bases are TGTGCCAGCAGCCTACCGGGACACCAGGAGGGCTACACCTTC. Its translation: CASSLPGHQEGYTF.

There are a few counts of this clonotype. This chain uses TRBV27 with TRBJ2-3, with D tentatively TRBD1 (6 bases). This CDR3 comprises 15 residues. Trimming left V 8 bases short and J 4 bases short, with 19 bases between. The germline gives CDR1 MNHEY, CDR2 SMNVEV (reference sequence). The chain's CDR3 is CASSQGPYVSDTQYF. In nucleotides, the CDR3 is TGTGCCAGCTCGCAGGGGCCCTATGTCTCAGATACGCAGTATTTT.

The CDR3 region has the DNA TGCGCCAGCAGCCACTCCTGGAGTAGCGCTCGGTGGGAGCAGTTCTTC. Its translation is CASSHSWSSARWEQFF. V and J are TRBV4-1 and TRBJ2-1, with a possible D match to TRBD2 (5 bases). This CDR3 has 16 residues. Germline V gene lookup returns CDR1 MGHRA and CDR2 YSYEKL. The V end lost 3 bases, the J end lost 10 bases, and 22 bases lay between the germline ends.

The chain joins TRBV9 to TRBJ2-7; 8 bases are shared with TRBD1. This CDR3 is built from 14 residues. The V and J ends lost 7 bases and 7 bases, in that order; junction bases with no gene match: 13. Germline CDR1 is SGDLS and CDR2 is YYNGEE. The CDR3 is CASSRRGLDNEQYF. CDR3 DNA sequence: TGTGCCAGCTCGCGCAGGGGGCTCGACAATGAGCAGTACTTC. Together with reference TRBV9 and TRBJ2-7, the CDR3 gives the full variable domain: DSGVTQTPKHLITATGQRVTLRCSPRSGDLSVYWYQQSLDQGLQFLIQYYNGEERAKGNILERFSAQQFPDLHSELNLSSLELGDSALYFCASSRRGLDNEQYFGPGTRLTVT.

This clonotype has just one count. The chain carries TRBV3-1 and TRBJ2-7; 7 bases map to TRBD2. With V trimmed by 0 bases and J by 4 bases, 6 bases remained unmatched. This CDR3 spans 15 amino acids. Germline V gives CDR1 LGHDT, CDR2 YNNKEL (reference sequence). This CDR3 is CASSQEGGEQYEQYF. As DNA, the CDR3 is TGTGCCAGCAGCCAAGAGGGAGGGGAGCAGTACGAGCAGTACTTC.

This clonotype was counted a few times. This rearrangement joins TRBV4-2 to TRBJ1-1, with 7 bases that match TRBD1. Losses at the gene ends were 4 bases for V and 5 bases for J; bases not matched to a gene: 13. CDR1 and CDR2 from the germline V gene are LGHNA and YNFKEQ. There are 16 residues in the CDR3. The CDR3 DNA sequence: TGTGCCAGCAGCCCGAAGGGGGGGGACAGCGGAACTGAAGCTTTCTTT. It is translated as CASSPKGGDSGTEAFF.

This clonotype appeared a few times. This chain joins TRBV4-3 and TRBJ2-5; no clear D gene. Trimming stripped 0 bases from V and 5 bases from J, with 13 bases between. From germline, CDR1 is LGHNA and CDR2 YSLEER. The CDR3 sequence is 15 residues long. As DNA, the CDR3 is TGCGCCAGCAGCCAAGACGGAGTCCTTGGGGAGACCCAGTACTTC. Its protein product is CASSQDGVLGETQYF.

This clonotype appeared a few times. This chain uses TRBV2 with TRBJ1-1; D call uncertain. CDR1 and CDR2 (germline): SNHLY, FYNNEI. The ends were cut back, 6 bases at V and 0 bases at J, with 8 bases in the middle. The CDR3 spans 13 residues. CDR3 amino acids: CASSKELNTEAFF. CDR3 bases: TGTGCCAGCAGCAAGGAACTGAACACTGAAGCTTTCTTT.

The gene calls are TRBV20-1 and TRBJ1-2; possible D gene TRBD1, 6 bases. Looked up from germline, CDR1 is DFQATT and CDR2 is SNEGSKA (reference sequence). The length of the CDR3 is 16 residues. With 7 bases removed from V and 0 bases from J, the gap between germline ends came to 21 bases. This CDR3 reads CSGDRPQSFSNYGYTF. As DNA, the CDR3 is TGCAGTGGAGACAGGCCCCAATCCTTCTCTAACTATGGCTACACCTTC.

The chain is built from TRBV28 and TRBJ2-7; 9 positions match TRBD2. V was clipped by 7 bases and J by 0 bases; unmatched bases: 7. CDR1 and CDR2 (germline): MDHEN, SYDVKM. The CDR3 totals 15 residues. The CDR3 loop reads CASKESGGSSYEQYF. The CDR3 DNA reads TGTGCCAGCAAAGAGAGCGGGGGGAGCTCCTACGAGCAGTACTTC.